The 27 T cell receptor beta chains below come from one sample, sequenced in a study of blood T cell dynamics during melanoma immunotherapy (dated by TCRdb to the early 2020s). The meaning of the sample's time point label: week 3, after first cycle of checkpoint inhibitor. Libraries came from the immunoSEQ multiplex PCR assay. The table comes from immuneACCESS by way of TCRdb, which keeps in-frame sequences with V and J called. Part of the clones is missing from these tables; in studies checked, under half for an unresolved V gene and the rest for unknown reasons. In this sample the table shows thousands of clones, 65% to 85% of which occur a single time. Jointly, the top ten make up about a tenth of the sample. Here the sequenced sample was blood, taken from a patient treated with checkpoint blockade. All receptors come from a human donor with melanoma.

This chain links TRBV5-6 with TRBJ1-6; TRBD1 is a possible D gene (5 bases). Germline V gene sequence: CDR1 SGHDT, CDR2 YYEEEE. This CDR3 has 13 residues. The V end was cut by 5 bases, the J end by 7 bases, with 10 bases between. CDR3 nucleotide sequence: TGTGCCAGCAGGCGGGACGGGAATTCACCCCTCCACTTT. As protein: CASRRDGNSPLHF.

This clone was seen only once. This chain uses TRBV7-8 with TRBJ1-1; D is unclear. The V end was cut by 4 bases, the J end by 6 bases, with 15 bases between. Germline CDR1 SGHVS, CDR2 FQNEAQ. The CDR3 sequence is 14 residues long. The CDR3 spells CASSSRRISAEAFF. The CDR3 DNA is TGTGCCAGCAGCTCTAGGCGGATTTCGGCTGAAGCTTTCTTT.

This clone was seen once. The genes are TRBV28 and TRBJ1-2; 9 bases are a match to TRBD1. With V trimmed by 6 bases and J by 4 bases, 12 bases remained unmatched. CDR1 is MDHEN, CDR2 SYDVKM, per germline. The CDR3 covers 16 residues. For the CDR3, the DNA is TGTGCCAGCAGCACCCCTGGGACAGGGACAATCTATGGCTACACCTTC. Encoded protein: CASSTPGTGTIYGYTF.

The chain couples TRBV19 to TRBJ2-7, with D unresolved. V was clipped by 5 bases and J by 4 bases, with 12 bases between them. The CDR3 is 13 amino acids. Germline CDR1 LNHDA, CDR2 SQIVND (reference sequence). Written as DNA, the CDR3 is TGTGCCAGTAGTTTTAGTCCGTCTTACGAGCAGTACTTC. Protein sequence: CASSFSPSYEQYF. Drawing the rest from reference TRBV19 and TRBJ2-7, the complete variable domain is DGGITQSPKYLFRKEGQNVTLSCEQNLNHDAMYWYRQDPGQGLRLIYYSQIVNDFQKGDIAEGYSVSREKKESFPLTVTSAQKNPTAFYLCASSFSPSYEQYFGPGTRLTVT.

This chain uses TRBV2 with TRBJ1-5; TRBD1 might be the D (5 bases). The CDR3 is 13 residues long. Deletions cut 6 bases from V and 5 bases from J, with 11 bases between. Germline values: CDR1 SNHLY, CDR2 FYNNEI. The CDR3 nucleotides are TGTGCCAGCAGCCCACAGGAGTATCAGCCCCAGCATTTT. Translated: CASSPQEYQPQHF.

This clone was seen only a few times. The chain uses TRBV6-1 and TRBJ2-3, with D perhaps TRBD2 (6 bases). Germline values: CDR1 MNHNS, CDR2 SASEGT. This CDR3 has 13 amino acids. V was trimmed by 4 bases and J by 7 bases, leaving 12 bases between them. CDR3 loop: CASSASGDNTQYF. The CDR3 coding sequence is TGTGCCAGCAGTGCATCGGGAGATAATACGCAGTATTTT.

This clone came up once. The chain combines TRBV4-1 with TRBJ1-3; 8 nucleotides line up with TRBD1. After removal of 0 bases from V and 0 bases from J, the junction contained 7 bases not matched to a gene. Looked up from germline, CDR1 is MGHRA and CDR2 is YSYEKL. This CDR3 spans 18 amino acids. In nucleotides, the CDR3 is TGCGCCAGCAGCCAAGAAGGGACAGGTGCTAACTCTGGAAACACCATATATTTT. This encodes CASSQEGTGANSGNTIYF.

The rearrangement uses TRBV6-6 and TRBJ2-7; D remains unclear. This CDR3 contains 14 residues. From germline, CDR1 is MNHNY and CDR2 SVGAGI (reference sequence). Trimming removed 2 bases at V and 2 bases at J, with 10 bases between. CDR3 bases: TGTGCCAGCAGTTACGGAAAGGAAACCTACGAGCAGTACTTC. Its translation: CASSYGKETYEQYF.

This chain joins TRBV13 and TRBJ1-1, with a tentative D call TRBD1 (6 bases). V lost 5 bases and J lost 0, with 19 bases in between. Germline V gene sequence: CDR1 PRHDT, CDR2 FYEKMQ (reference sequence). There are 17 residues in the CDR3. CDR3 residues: CASSLGPQGSMNTEAFF. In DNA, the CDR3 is TGTGCCAGCAGCCTGGGCCCTCAGGGGTCCATGAACACTGAAGCTTTCTTT.

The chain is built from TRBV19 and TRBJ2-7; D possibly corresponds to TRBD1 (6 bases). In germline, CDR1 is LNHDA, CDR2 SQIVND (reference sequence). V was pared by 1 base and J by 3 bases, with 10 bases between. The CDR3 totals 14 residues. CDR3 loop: CASSIVTGNYEQYF. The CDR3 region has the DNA TGTGCCAGTAGTATAGTAACAGGGAACTACGAGCAGTACTTC.

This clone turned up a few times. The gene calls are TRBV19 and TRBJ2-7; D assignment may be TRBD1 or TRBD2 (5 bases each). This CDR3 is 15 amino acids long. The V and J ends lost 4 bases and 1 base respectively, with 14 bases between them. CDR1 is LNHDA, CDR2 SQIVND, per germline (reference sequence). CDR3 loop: CASSTRDHKSYEQYF. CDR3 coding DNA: TGTGCCAGTAGTACCCGGGACCACAAATCCTACGAGCAGTACTTC.

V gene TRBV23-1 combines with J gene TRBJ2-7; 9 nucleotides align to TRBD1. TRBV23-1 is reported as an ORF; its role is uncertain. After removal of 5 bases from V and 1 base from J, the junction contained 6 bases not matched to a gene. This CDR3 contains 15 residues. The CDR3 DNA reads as TGCGCCAGCAGTTCCCGGGGACAGGGTTCCTACGAGCAGTACTTC. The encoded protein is CASSSRGQGSYEQYF.

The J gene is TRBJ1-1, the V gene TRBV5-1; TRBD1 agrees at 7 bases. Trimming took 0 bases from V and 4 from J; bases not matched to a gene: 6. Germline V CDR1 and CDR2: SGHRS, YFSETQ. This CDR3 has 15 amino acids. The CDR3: CASSLGQGISTEAFF. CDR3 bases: TGCGCCAGCAGCTTGGGACAGGGCATCAGCACTGAAGCTTTCTTT.

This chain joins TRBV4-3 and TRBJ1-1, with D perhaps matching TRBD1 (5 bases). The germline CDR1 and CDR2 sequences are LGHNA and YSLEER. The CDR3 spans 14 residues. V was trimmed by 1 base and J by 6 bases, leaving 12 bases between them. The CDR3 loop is CASSQGLGAAEAFF. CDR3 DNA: TGCGCCAGCAGCCAAGGTCTCGGGGCCGCTGAAGCTTTCTTT.

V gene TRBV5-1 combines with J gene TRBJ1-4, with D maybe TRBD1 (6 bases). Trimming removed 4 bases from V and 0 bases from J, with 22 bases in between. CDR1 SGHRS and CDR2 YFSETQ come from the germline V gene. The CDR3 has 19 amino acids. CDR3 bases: TGCGCCAGCAGCCCGAAGGCGGGACAAAGCTTTGCAACTAATGAAAAACTGTTTTTT. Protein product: CASSPKAGQSFATNEKLFF.

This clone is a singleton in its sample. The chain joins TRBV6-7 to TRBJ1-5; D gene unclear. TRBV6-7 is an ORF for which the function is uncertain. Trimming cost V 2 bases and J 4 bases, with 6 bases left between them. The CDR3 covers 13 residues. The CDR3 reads CASSYMGNQPQHF. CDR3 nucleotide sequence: TGTGCCAGCAGTTACATGGGGAATCAGCCCCAGCATTTT.

This CDR3 is CASSIDQGGNQPQHF. CDR3 nucleotides: TGTGCCAGTAGTATAGATCAAGGGGGGAATCAGCCCCAGCATTTT. The chain employs TRBV19 and TRBJ1-5, with D perhaps matching TRBD1 (6 bases). CDR1 and CDR2 from the germline V gene are LNHDA and SQIVND (reference sequence). The CDR3 runs to 15 residues. The ends were cut back, 0 bases at V and 4 bases at J, with 10 bases in the middle.

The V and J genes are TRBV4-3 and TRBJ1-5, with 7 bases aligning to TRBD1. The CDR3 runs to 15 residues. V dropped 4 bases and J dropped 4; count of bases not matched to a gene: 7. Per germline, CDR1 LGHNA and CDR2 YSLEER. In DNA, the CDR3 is TGCGCCAGCAGCCGAGGGCCCAGGGGGAATCAGCCCCAGCATTTT. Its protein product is CASSRGPRGNQPQHF.

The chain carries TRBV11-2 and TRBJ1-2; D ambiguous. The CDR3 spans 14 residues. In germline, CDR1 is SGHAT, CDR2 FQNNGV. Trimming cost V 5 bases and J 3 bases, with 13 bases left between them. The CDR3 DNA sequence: TGTGCCAGCAGCCCGATCTCTCCAGACTATGGCTACACCTTC. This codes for CASSPISPDYGYTF.

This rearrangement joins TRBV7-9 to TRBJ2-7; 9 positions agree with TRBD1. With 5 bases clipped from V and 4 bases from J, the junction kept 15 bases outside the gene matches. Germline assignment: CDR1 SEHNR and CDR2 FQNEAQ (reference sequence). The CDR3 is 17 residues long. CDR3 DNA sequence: TGTGCCAGCAGCGAGATCGTTGGGACAGGGAAATATTACGAGCAGTACTTC. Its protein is CASSEIVGTGKYYEQYF.

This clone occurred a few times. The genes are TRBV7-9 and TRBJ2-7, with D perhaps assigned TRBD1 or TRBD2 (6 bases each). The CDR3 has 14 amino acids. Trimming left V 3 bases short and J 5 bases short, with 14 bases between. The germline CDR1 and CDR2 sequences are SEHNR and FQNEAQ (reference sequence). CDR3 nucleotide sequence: TGTGCCAGCAGCTTTTCACAGGGACTCAACGAGCAGTACTTC. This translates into CASSFSQGLNEQYF.

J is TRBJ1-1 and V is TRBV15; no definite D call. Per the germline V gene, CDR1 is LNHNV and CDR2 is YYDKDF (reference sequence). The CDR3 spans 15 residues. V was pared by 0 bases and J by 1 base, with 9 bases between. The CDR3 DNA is TGTGCCACCAGCAGAGATTACAAGAGGAACACTGAAGCTTTCTTT. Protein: CATSRDYKRNTEAFF.

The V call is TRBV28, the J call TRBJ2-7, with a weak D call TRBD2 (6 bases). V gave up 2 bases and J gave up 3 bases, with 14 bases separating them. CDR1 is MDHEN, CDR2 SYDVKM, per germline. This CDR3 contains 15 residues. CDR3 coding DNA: TGTGCCAGCAGTTTAGGAGGGCAGACTATCTACGAGCAGTACTTC. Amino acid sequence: CASSLGGQTIYEQYF.

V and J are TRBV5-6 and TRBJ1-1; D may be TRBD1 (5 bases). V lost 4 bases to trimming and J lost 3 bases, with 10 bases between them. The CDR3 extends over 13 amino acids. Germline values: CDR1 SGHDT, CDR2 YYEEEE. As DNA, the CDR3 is TGTGCCAGCAGCCCGGACATCTACACTGAAGCTTTCTTT. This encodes CASSPDIYTEAFF.

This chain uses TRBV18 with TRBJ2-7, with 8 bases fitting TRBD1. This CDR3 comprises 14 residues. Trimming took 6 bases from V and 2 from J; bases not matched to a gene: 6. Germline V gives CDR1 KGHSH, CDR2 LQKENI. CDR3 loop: CASSPSTGAYEQYF. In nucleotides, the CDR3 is TGTGCCAGCTCCCCTTCGACAGGGGCCTACGAGCAGTACTTC.

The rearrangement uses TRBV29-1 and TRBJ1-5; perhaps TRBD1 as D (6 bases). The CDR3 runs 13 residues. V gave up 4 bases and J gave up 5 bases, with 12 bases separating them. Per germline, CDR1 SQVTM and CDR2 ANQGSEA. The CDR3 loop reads CSVASGEHQPQHF. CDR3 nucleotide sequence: TGCAGCGTTGCGTCAGGGGAACATCAGCCCCAGCATTTT. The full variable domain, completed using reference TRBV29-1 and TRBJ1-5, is SAVISQKPSRDICQRGTSLTIQCQVDSQVTMMFWYRQQPGQSLTLIATANQGSEATYESGFVIDKFPISRPNLTFSTLTVSNMSPEDSSIYLCSVASGEHQPQHFGDGTRLSIL.

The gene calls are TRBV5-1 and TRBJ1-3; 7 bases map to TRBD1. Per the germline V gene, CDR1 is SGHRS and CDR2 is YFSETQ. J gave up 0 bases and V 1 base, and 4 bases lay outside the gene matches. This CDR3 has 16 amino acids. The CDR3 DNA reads TGCGCCAGCAGCTTGTCGTCAGGGGGCTCTGGAAACACCATATATTTT. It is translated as CASSLSSGGSGNTIYF.